The 26 T cell receptor beta chains in this list originate from one sample, sequenced in a study of control samples from healthy donors and cancer patients. The repertoire was sequenced with immunoSEQ multiplex PCR; TCRdb's copy has only in-frame clones and lacks some. This sample has around 170,000 clones, with 80% to 95% found just once. Specimen: blood. Receptors were obtained from a woman aged 25 to 45 in good health.

This chain links TRBV5-4 with TRBJ2-2; 8 positions match TRBD2. The length of the CDR3 is 16 residues. Germline CDR1 reads SGHNT; CDR2 reads YYREEE (reference sequence). J gave up 6 bases and V 0 bases, and 7 bases lay outside the gene matches. The CDR3 nucleotides are TGTGCCAGCAGCTTGGGGCGACGGGAGGGTCCCGGGGAGCTGTTTTTT. Translated, it gives CASSLGRREGPGELFF.

This chain uses TRBV25-1 with TRBJ2-5; 8 nucleotides line up with TRBD1. The CDR3 contains 13 residues. Germline V gene sequence: CDR1 MGHDK, CDR2 SYGVNS. Trimming took 4 bases from V and 5 from J; bases not matched to a gene: 3. The CDR3 protein is CASSAGGIETQYF. DNA of the CDR3: TGTGCCAGCAGTGCAGGGGGCATCGAGACCCAGTACTTC.

The V and J genes are TRBV28 and TRBJ2-3; D may be TRBD1 (6 bases). V was cut by 5 bases and J by 2 bases, with 14 bases left in between. CDR1 is MDHEN and CDR2 is SYDVKM in the germline V gene. The CDR3 consists of 15 residues. CDR3 loop: CASSKDRTHTDTQYF. CDR3 sequence (DNA): TGTGCCAGCAGTAAGGACAGAACCCACACAGATACGCAGTATTTT.

This chain links TRBV7-2 with TRBJ2-5; no clear D gene. Germline V gene data show CDR1 as SGHTA and CDR2 as FQGNSA. CDR3 length: 15 amino acids. V shed 7 bases and J shed 4 bases, with 19 bases lying between them. The chain's CDR3 is CASTLKPGNRETQYF. Written as DNA, the CDR3 is TGTGCCAGCACCCTAAAACCGGGCAATCGAGAGACCCAGTACTTC. Full variable domain (missing parts from reference TRBV7-2 and TRBJ2-5): GAGVSQSPSNKVTEKGKDVELRCDPISGHTALYWYRQSLGQGLEFLIYFQGNSAPDKSGLPSDRFSAERTGGSVSTLTIQRTQQEDSAVYLCASTLKPGNRETQYFGPGTRLLVL.

The CDR3 nucleotides read TGTGCCAGCAGCGGACTAGCGGGAGGGAATGGGGACACAGATACGCAGTATTTT. Its translation is CASSGLAGGNGDTDTQYF. The chain links TRBV11-2 to TRBJ2-3; 15 nucleotides align to TRBD2. The CDR3 is made up of 18 amino acids. V shed 5 bases and J 2 bases; nucleotides not matched to a gene: 8. CDR1 is SGHAT and CDR2 is FQNNGV in the germline V gene.

The V and J genes are TRBV6-5 and TRBJ1-5, with D perhaps matching TRBD1 (5 bases). Germline values: CDR1 MNHEY, CDR2 SVGAGI. The V end lost 8 bases, the J end lost 0 bases, and 14 bases lay between the germline ends. The CDR3 contains 15 residues. CDR3 sequence reads: CASRQGPFSNQPQHF. DNA of the CDR3: TGTGCCAGCCGCCAGGGCCCCTTTAGCAATCAGCCCCAGCATTTT.

The J gene is TRBJ2-7, the V gene TRBV11-2, with 9 nucleotides matching TRBD2. The junction had 3 bases not matched to a gene; V was cut back by 1 base and J by 2 bases. CDR3 length: 15 residues. Per germline, CDR1 SGHAT and CDR2 FQNNGV. The CDR3 protein is CASSLVVAGAYEQYF. The CDR3 coding sequence is TGTGCCAGCAGCTTAGTGGTAGCGGGAGCCTACGAGCAGTACTTC.

This clone was counted a single time. CDR3 bases: TGTGCCAGCAGCTTTAGGCCCTACGAGCAGTACTTC. Translated, it gives CASSFRPYEQYF. The chain employs TRBV5-6 and TRBJ2-7; no definite D call. V lost 2 bases and J 2 bases, leaving 5 bases between the germline ends. Germline CDR1 reads SGHDT; CDR2 reads YYEEEE. The CDR3 length is 12 residues.

J is TRBJ2-3 and V is TRBV3-1 (or the pseudogene TRBV3-2), with 8 bases identical to TRBD2. V was pared by 4 bases and J by 4 bases, with 7 bases of the junction left unmatched. This CDR3 has 15 residues. CDR1 is LGHDT and CDR2 is YNNKEL in the germline V gene (reference sequence). Here the CDR3 reads CASSPDPGGPDTQYF. CDR3 nucleotide sequence: TGTGCCAGCAGCCCCGACCCGGGAGGGCCAGATACGCAGTATTTT.

The V call is TRBV7-9, the J call TRBJ2-1, with TRBD2 matching over 15 bases. Germline CDR1 reads SEHNR; CDR2 reads FQNEAQ (reference sequence). CDR3 length equals 16 residues. V was pared by 4 bases and J by 8 bases, with 6 bases of the junction left unmatched. The DNA of the CDR3 is TGTGCCAGCAGCTCCCGGGGGACTAGCGGGAGGTATGAGCAGTTCTTC. Protein: CASSSRGTSGRYEQFF. Filled out from reference TRBV7-9 and TRBJ2-1, the complete variable domain reads DTGVSQNPRHKITKRGQNVTFRCDPISEHNRLYWYRQTLGQGPEFLTYFQNEAQLEKSRLLSDRFSAERPKGSFSTLEIQRTEQGDSAMYLCASSSRGTSGRYEQFFGPGTRLTVL.

The genes are TRBV28 and TRBJ2-7; the D is unclear. V lost 5 bases to trimming and J lost 9 bases, with 17 bases between them. Germline-derived CDR1 and CDR2 are MDHEN and SYDVKM. The CDR3 runs to 13 residues. CDR3 coding DNA: TGTGCCAGCAGTCAGCCTCCAGGCCTTGGGCAGTACTTC. It codes for CASSQPPGLGQYF.

The chain is built from TRBV2 and TRBJ1-1; D is possibly TRBD1 (6 bases). The CDR3 contains 14 residues. V lost 6 bases, J lost 4 bases, and 15 bases lay in between. Germline-derived CDR1 and CDR2 are SNHLY and FYNNEI. The CDR3 here is CASSPFSGATEAFF. Here the CDR3 DNA reads TGTGCCAGCAGCCCGTTTTCGGGGGCCACTGAAGCTTTCTTT.

This rearrangement joins TRBV4-3 to TRBJ2-3, with a possible D match to TRBD2 (5 bases). This CDR3 spans 13 amino acids. The germline gives CDR1 LGHNA, CDR2 YSLEER. Trimming stripped 4 bases from V and 5 bases from J, with 10 bases between. The CDR3 region has the DNA TGCGCCAGCAGCCCGGAAACTAGAGATACGCAGTATTTT. Protein sequence: CASSPETRDTQYF.

This clone was recorded once. Here the CDR3 DNA reads TGCGCCAGCAGCCAAGAGGGTCCGGGATCGGCCTACGAGCAGTACTTC. The encoded protein is CASSQEGPGSAYEQYF. The V call is TRBV4-3, the J call TRBJ2-7; a possible D gene is TRBD2 (5 bases). CDR1 is LGHNA, CDR2 YSLEER, per germline. V gave up 0 bases and J gave up 2 bases, with 14 bases separating them. CDR3 length equals 16 residues.

CDR3 protein: CASSPGQLTDTQYF. The CDR3 nucleotides read TGTGCCAGCAGCCCCGGACAGCTCACAGATACGCAGTATTTT. The rearrangement uses TRBV7-2 and TRBJ2-3; a weak D match, TRBD1 (6 bases). V lost 5 bases, J lost 2 bases, and 11 bases lay in between. Germline V gene data show CDR1 as SGHTA and CDR2 as FQGNSA. This CDR3 has 14 amino acids.

The chain employs TRBV18 and TRBJ1-1; 9 nucleotides match TRBD1. V lost 3 bases and J lost 6; bases outside the gene matches: 5. The CDR3 totals 14 residues. In germline, CDR1 is KGHSH, CDR2 LQKENI. CDR3 sequence (DNA): TGTGCCAGCTCACCTGGGACAGGGAGAGCTGAAGCTTTCTTT. Translating gives CASSPGTGRAEAFF. Supplemented by reference TRBV18 and TRBJ1-1, the full variable domain reads NAGVMQNPRHLVRRRGQEARLRCSPMKGHSHVYWYRQLPEEGLKFMVYLQKENIIDESGMPKERFSAEFPKEGPSILRIQQVVRGDSAAYFCASSPGTGRAEAFFGQGTRLTVV.

The chain links TRBV25-1 to TRBJ1-3; possible D gene TRBD1, 5 bases. V was shortened by 8 bases and J by 5 bases, with 22 bases between the two germline ends. The germline V gene encodes CDR1 MGHDK and CDR2 SYGVNS. CDR3 length equals 16 residues. The CDR3 nucleotides are TGTGCCAGCGGCGCCTTCACCCCAGGGAGTAGAAACACCATATATTTT. This gives the protein CASGAFTPGSRNTIYF.

The chain uses TRBV4-1 and TRBJ2-2; D gene uncertain. V was pared by 4 bases and J by 0 bases, with 12 bases between. Germline values: CDR1 MGHRA, CDR2 YSYEKL. This CDR3 comprises 16 residues. CDR3 nucleotide sequence: TGCGCCAGCAGCCCTGGCGGAATAACGAACACCGGGGAGCTGTTTTTT. It specifies CASSPGGITNTGELFF.

The chain combines TRBV27 with TRBJ2-5; D might be TRBD2 (6 bases). CDR3 length: 16 residues. V was trimmed by 4 bases and J by 5 bases, leaving 20 bases between them. CDR1 and CDR2 from the germline V gene are MNHEY and SMNVEV (reference sequence). Here the CDR3 reads CASSSSLGSLGETQYF. For the CDR3, the DNA is TGTGCCAGCAGTTCCTCCCTCGGGAGTTTGGGGGAGACCCAGTACTTC.

This chain joins TRBV29-1 and TRBJ2-1, with TRBD2 identical over 9 bases. Germline trimming cut 4 bases from V and 2 bases from J; bases unmatched to any gene: 3. The germline V gene encodes CDR1 SQVTM and CDR2 ANQGSEA. CDR3 length: 14 amino acids. DNA of the CDR3: TGCAGCGTTGGCCGACTAGCGGCCTACAATGAGCAGTTCTTC. Amino acid sequence: CSVGRLAAYNEQFF.

This chain connects TRBV7-9 to TRBJ1-1, with TRBD1 matching 7 bases. CDR1 SEHNR and CDR2 FQNEAQ come from the germline V gene (reference sequence). This CDR3 spans 14 amino acids. V was pared by 6 bases and J by 2 bases, with 6 bases of the junction left unmatched. As DNA, the CDR3 is TGTGCCAGCAGACCCCGGGACAGAAACACTGAAGCTTTCTTT. Amino acid sequence: CASRPRDRNTEAFF.

The chain links TRBV29-1 to TRBJ2-7, with 7 bases that match TRBD2. Germline CDR1 and CDR2: SQVTM and ANQGSEA. CDR3 length equals 14 residues. After removal of 1 base from V and 0 bases from J, the junction contained 3 bases not matched to a gene. CDR3 sequence: CSVEGTSDSYEQYF. For the CDR3, the DNA is TGCAGCGTTGAAGGAACTAGCGACTCCTACGAGCAGTACTTC.

The chain has TRBV5-6 and TRBJ2-1, with D uncertain. The germline gives CDR1 SGHDT, CDR2 YYEEEE. V lost 0 bases, J lost 3 bases, and 7 bases lay in between. The CDR3 runs to 14 residues. The CDR3 loop reads CASSLERNYNEQFF. CDR3 DNA: TGTGCCAGCAGCTTGGAACGGAACTACAATGAGCAGTTCTTC.

The chain joins TRBV6-5 to TRBJ2-2; 9 bases align to TRBD2. CDR3 length: 15 residues. Germline lookup yields CDR1 MNHEY and CDR2 SVGAGI. V lost 2 bases and J lost 6; bases outside the gene matches: 4. CDR3 DNA: TGTGCCAGCAGTTACATAGCGGGAGATCCCGGGGAGCTGTTTTTT. It translates to CASSYIAGDPGELFF.

The chain combines TRBV4-2 with TRBJ2-1, with 10 bases fitting TRBD2. The germline V gene has CDR1 LGHNA and CDR2 YNFKEQ. The V and J ends lost 0 bases and 4 bases, in that order; junction bases with no gene match: 3. The CDR3 loop spans 16 amino acids. The CDR3 region has the DNA TGTGCCAGCAGCCAAGAGGAACTAGCGGGATACAATGAGCAGTTCTTC. Residues: CASSQEELAGYNEQFF.

The V gene is TRBV27, the J gene TRBJ2-1; TRBD2 agrees at 14 bases. The junction had 6 bases not matched to a gene; V was cut back by 4 bases and J by 4 bases. Germline V gene lookup returns CDR1 MNHEY and CDR2 SMNVEV (reference sequence). The CDR3 length is 17 residues. The CDR3 here is CASSSRTSGRLYNEQFF. Here the CDR3 DNA reads TGTGCCAGCAGTTCCAGGACTAGCGGGAGGCTTTACAATGAGCAGTTCTTC.